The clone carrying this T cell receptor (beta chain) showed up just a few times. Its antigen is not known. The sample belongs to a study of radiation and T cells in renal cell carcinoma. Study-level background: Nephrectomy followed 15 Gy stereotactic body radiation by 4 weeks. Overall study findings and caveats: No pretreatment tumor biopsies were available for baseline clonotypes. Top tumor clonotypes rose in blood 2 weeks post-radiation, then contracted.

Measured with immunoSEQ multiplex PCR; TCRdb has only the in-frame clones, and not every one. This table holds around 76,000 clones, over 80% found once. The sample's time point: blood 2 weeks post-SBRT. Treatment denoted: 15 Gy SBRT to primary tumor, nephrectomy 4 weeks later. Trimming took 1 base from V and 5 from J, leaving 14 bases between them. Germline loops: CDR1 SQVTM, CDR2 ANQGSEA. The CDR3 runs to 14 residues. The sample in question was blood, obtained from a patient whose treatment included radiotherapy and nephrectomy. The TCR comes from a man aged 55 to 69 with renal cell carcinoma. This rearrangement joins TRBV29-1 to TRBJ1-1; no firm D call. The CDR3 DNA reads TGCAGCGTTGAAGTTGTATCCCCGGGGACTGAAGCTTTCTTT. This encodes CSVEVVSPGTEAFF.